Each of the 30 T cell receptor beta chains below was sequenced from the same sample in a study of shared clonotypes between healthy human individuals. The method was immunoSEQ multiplex PCR; TCRdb's version includes in-frame clones alone and lacks a portion of them. Of some 490,000 clones listed, roughly 80% are singletons. The sequenced sample consisted of PBMCs. The receptor set was obtained from a woman between 35 and 50 years old in good health. Some clones in this sample may be carry-over from other donors' samples.

This clone appeared a single time. The V and J genes are TRBV2 and TRBJ1-6; D is undetermined. Trimming cost V 7 bases and J 8 bases, with 12 bases left between them. The CDR3 runs 13 residues. Germline lookup yields CDR1 SNHLY and CDR2 FYNNEI. The CDR3 nucleotides read TGTGCCAGCACTGCAGTCGGGGATTCACCCCTCCACTTT. Translating gives CASTAVGDSPLHF.

The rearrangement uses TRBV9 and TRBJ2-5; tentatively, D is TRBD2 (6 bases). The CDR3 is 15 amino acids. V lost 0 bases and J lost 4, with 13 bases in between. Germline assignment: CDR1 SGDLS and CDR2 YYNGEE. The CDR3 nucleotides are TGTGCCAGCAGCGTAGAGGGGACGGAGGGAGAGACCCAGTACTTC. This translates into CASSVEGTEGETQYF.

Of note for this clone: A far larger clone is only one base removed, so a read error is likely. Since no conserved phenylalanine or tryptophan closes the CDR3, a read error is the likely cause. The chain has TRBV28 and TRBJ2-2, with unresolved D. CDR3 length: 14 residues. The V end lost 8 bases, the J end lost 3 bases, and 13 bases lay between the germline ends. CDR1 and CDR2 from the germline V gene are MDHEN and SYDVKM. The CDR3 DNA reads TGTGCCAGCCGCCCCCGAGGCCACACCGGGGAGCTGTTTCTT. This gives the protein CASRPRGHTGELFL.

This clone was picked up a small number of times. The gene calls are TRBV6-1 and TRBJ2-3; the D gene is possibly TRBD1 (6 bases). The CDR3 spans 14 residues. Germline V gene lookup returns CDR1 MNHNS and CDR2 SASEGT. V lost 6 bases, J lost 1 base, and 11 bases lay in between. The CDR3 spells CASSIGGRTDTQYF. The CDR3 DNA reads as TGTGCCAGCAGCATAGGGGGACGCACAGATACGCAGTATTTT.

This chain links TRBV10-3 with TRBJ2-1; TRBD2 is a possible D gene (6 bases). Germline CDR1 is ENHRY and CDR2 is SYGVKD. The CDR3 covers 12 residues. Trimming left V 3 bases short and J 6 bases short, with 6 bases between. CDR3 amino acids: CAISELANEQFF. The CDR3 region has the DNA TGTGCCATCAGTGAACTAGCCAATGAGCAGTTCTTC.

In its sample, this clone was seen a few times. The CDR3 is CASSRWDSSYEQYF. DNA for the CDR3: TGTGCCAGCAGCAGATGGGACAGTTCCTACGAGCAGTACTTC. The chain has TRBV9 and TRBJ2-7, with 7 positions matching TRBD1. Trimming removed 4 bases from V and 1 base from J; junction bases left unmatched: 5. From germline, CDR1 is SGDLS and CDR2 YYNGEE. This CDR3 contains 14 residues.

The CDR3 spells CASSYGGGRLGSEQYF. CDR3 DNA sequence: TGTGCCAGCAGTTACGGAGGCGGTCGATTAGGTAGCGAGCAGTACTTC. V is TRBV6-5 and J is TRBJ2-7, with a tentative D call TRBD2 (5 bases). This CDR3 region has 16 residues. Trimming pared 2 bases from V and 6 bases from J, leaving 20 bases between. Germline CDR1 MNHEY, CDR2 SVGAGI.

The J gene is TRBJ2-3, the V gene TRBV5-4; D perhaps matches TRBD2 (5 bases). In germline, CDR1 is SGHNT, CDR2 YYREEE (reference sequence). The ends were cut back, 1 base at V and 3 bases at J, with 12 bases in the middle. The CDR3 extends over 15 amino acids. This chain's CDR3 is CASSLSWERTDTQYF. The CDR3 DNA reads as TGTGCCAGCAGCTTGTCTTGGGAGAGGACAGATACGCAGTATTTT.

This sequence joins TRBV11-2 and TRBJ2-7; 8 bases are shared with TRBD1. CDR1 and CDR2 (germline): SGHAT, FQNNGV. J was trimmed by 4 bases and V by 4 bases; bases with no gene match: 9. The CDR3 is made up of 15 amino acids. For the CDR3, the DNA is TGTGCCAGCAGCTACCGACAGGGGACCTTTTACGAGCAGTACTTC. Encoded protein: CASSYRQGTFYEQYF.

The rearrangement joins TRBV6-1 to TRBJ2-7; 10 bases are shared with TRBD1. The junction had 7 bases not matched to a gene; V was cut back by 3 bases and J by 2 bases. Germline V gene lookup returns CDR1 MNHNS and CDR2 SASEGT. This CDR3 comprises 16 residues. The CDR3 reads CASSDVRTGGTYEQYF. CDR3 DNA: TGTGCCAGCAGTGACGTTAGGACAGGGGGGACCTACGAGCAGTACTTC.

The J gene is TRBJ2-7, the V gene TRBV2; 8 bases align to TRBD1. V dropped 6 bases and J dropped 3; count of bases not matched to a gene: 10. Germline V gene lookup returns CDR1 SNHLY and CDR2 FYNNEI. The length of the CDR3 is 15 residues. The CDR3 reads CASRSDRGPIYEQYF. The CDR3 DNA sequence: TGTGCCAGCAGATCCGACAGGGGACCTATCTACGAGCAGTACTTC.

This sequence joins TRBV28 and TRBJ2-2; D possibly matches TRBD1 or TRBD2 (5 bases each). Germline loops: CDR1 MDHEN, CDR2 SYDVKM. Trimming stripped 4 bases from V and 1 base from J, with 13 bases between. This CDR3 region has 16 residues. CDR3 in amino acids: CASSSPGTENTGELFF. The DNA for the CDR3 is TGTGCCAGCAGTTCCCCCGGGACCGAGAACACCGGGGAGCTGTTTTTT.

On this clone: It differs at one base from a far larger clone, so likely a read error. Other DNA sequences from this sample encode an identical CDR3 as well. This chain connects TRBV7-3 to TRBJ2-7; 8 bases are a match to TRBD1. CDR3 length: 12 residues. The germline CDR1 and CDR2 sequences are SGHTA and FQGTGA. CDR3 protein: CARQGEDYEQYF. CDR3 bases: TGTGCCAGACAGGGGGAGGACTACGAACAGTACTTC.

The gene calls are TRBV5-4 and TRBJ2-7; D not resolved. The ends were cut back, 0 bases at V and 2 bases at J, with 15 bases in the middle. This CDR3 is 16 amino acids long. Germline V CDR1 and CDR2: SGHNT, YYREEE (reference sequence). CDR3 residues: CASSLVDRPRAYEQYF. In DNA form, the CDR3 reads TGTGCCAGCAGCTTGGTTGACCGGCCCAGAGCCTACGAGCAGTACTTC.

V usage is TRBV27 and J usage is TRBJ2-7, with D perhaps matching TRBD1 or TRBD2 (6 bases each). Trimming pared 6 bases from V and 4 bases from J, leaving 19 bases between. Germline V lookup: CDR1 MNHEY, CDR2 SMNVEV (reference sequence). The CDR3 runs 15 residues. The CDR3 coding sequence is TGTGCCAGCAGCTACTGGGCCGGGGGCCTGTACGAGCAGTACTTC. This sequence encodes CASSYWAGGLYEQYF.

The J gene is TRBJ2-1, the V gene TRBV1; TRBD2, the table's D call, lacks a check against the DNA. TRBV1 is tagged as a pseudogene. The CDR3 has 16 residues. The CDR3: CTSSQDAGNRFHEQFF. CDR3 in DNA: TGCACCAGCAGCCAAGATGCCGGGAATCGATTCCATGAGCAGTTCTTC.

This clone came up once. The chain employs TRBV6-6 and TRBJ1-1, with D unresolved. This CDR3 contains 16 residues. Germline CDR1 reads MNHNY; CDR2 reads SVGAGI (reference sequence). V was pared by 8 bases and J by 1 base, with 20 bases between. In DNA, the CDR3 is TGTGCCAGCCGATGGGCCCCCCTTGGAGGGAACACTGAAGCTTTCTTT. Protein product: CASRWAPLGGNTEAFF.

A word on this clone: It is likely a read error: a sequence one base away is far more abundant. The same CDR3 also results from other DNA sequences found in this sample. The chain links TRBV6-6 to TRBJ2-2, with D perhaps matching TRBD1 or TRBD2 (5 bases each). Looked up from germline, CDR1 is MNHNY and CDR2 is SVGAGI (reference sequence). The CDR3 contains 14 residues. The CDR3 spells CASRSGTDTGELFF. For the CDR3, the DNA is TGTGCTAGCAGGTCAGGGACGGACACCGGGGAGCTGTTTTTT.

On this clone itself: This likely stems from a read error, as it lies one base from a far larger clone. The sample holds other DNA sequences that translate to the same CDR3. The rearrangement uses TRBV6-5 and TRBJ1-5; no reliable D call. CDR3 length equals 13 residues. Germline assignment: CDR1 MNHEY and CDR2 SVGAGI. As DNA, the CDR3 is TGTGCCAGCAGTTACTCTCGGGTTTGGCCCCAGCACTTT. This encodes CASSYSRVWPQHF.

This clone has only one observation. V usage is TRBV7-2 and J usage is TRBJ1-2; D remains ambiguous. This CDR3 has 16 amino acids. In germline, CDR1 is SGHTA, CDR2 FQGNSA. V was pared by 1 base and J by 8 bases, with 20 bases between. This CDR3 reads CASSLVWANPSQGYTF. Written as DNA, the CDR3 is TGTGCCAGCAGCTTAGTTTGGGCCAACCCCTCCCAAGGCTACACCTTC.

On this clone: A read error is the likely source, as a far larger clone sits one nucleotide away. The CDR3 ends on some other residue instead of the conserved phenylalanine or tryptophan, so this is likely a read error. The sample contains more than one DNA sequence encoding this CDR3. V usage is TRBV29-1 and J usage is TRBJ2-7; D is undetermined. CDR1 is SQVTM and CDR2 is ANQGSEA in the germline V gene. The CDR3 is 12 residues long. Trimming cost V 4 bases and J 5 bases, with 12 bases left between them. The CDR3 is CSVGSGGHEQYL. DNA for the CDR3: TGCAGCGTTGGGAGTGGTGGGCACGAGCAGTACCTC.

There are a few counts of this clone. The missing conserved phenylalanine or tryptophan at the end of this CDR3 makes a read error likely. It is unclear where the CDR3 begins or ends on the DNA, so no DNA is shown, and the CDR3 is as TCRdb lists it. This chain links TRBV14 with TRBJ1-4. The germline CDR1 and CDR2 sequences are SGHDN and FVKESK. The CDR3 extends over 12 residues, inclusive of both ends. The CDR3 loop is CASSQGLGGHRS.

The rearrangement joins TRBV28 to TRBJ1-5, with a weak D call TRBD1 (6 bases). Between the trimmed V and J ends, which lost 4 bases and 3 bases, there was a span of 7 bases. CDR1 MDHEN and CDR2 SYDVKM come from the germline V gene. The CDR3 runs 13 residues. The chain's CDR3 is CASSWTDNQPQHF. The CDR3 nucleotides are TGTGCCAGCAGTTGGACAGACAATCAGCCCCAGCATTTT.

The chain recombines TRBV28 with TRBJ1-5; the D is unclear. The CDR3 is 16 amino acids. The V end was cut by 7 bases, the J end by 1 base, with 17 bases between. Germline V gene sequence: CDR1 MDHEN, CDR2 SYDVKM. The CDR3 region has the DNA TGTGCCAGCACCCCACGGGGTCTGGGAAGCAATCAGCCCCAGCATTTT. Its translation is CASTPRGLGSNQPQHF.

The chain employs TRBV7-9 and TRBJ2-5; 8 bases fit TRBD2. V shed 5 bases, J shed 7 bases, and the junction held 12 bases outside the gene matches. Per the germline V gene, CDR1 is SEHNR and CDR2 is FQNEAQ (reference sequence). CDR3 length: 15 amino acids. CDR3 bases: TGTGCCAGCAGCGAGAACGGGAGGGCTATTGGGACCCAGTACTTC. It yields the protein CASSENGRAIGTQYF.

Here the CDR3 reads CASSAGGADTQYF. The CDR3 bases are TGCGCCAGCAGTGCAGGGGGTGCAGATACGCAGTATTTT. V and J are TRBV10-1 and TRBJ2-3; 7 positions match TRBD1. The V gene's germline CDR1 is WNHNN and CDR2 SYGVQD (reference sequence). Trimming removed 4 bases from V and 4 bases from J; junction bases left unmatched: 2. The CDR3 runs 13 residues.

This clone was recorded only once. The V gene is TRBV7-2, the J gene TRBJ2-1; 7 positions agree with TRBD2. Looked up from germline, CDR1 is SGHTA and CDR2 is FQGNSA. The V segment lost 1 base and the J segment 6 bases; nucleotides outside the gene matches: 6. The CDR3 extends over 15 amino acids. Here the CDR3 reads CASSLEAGKINEQFF. DNA for the CDR3: TGTGCCAGCAGCTTAGAAGCGGGAAAGATCAATGAGCAGTTCTTC.

This clone showed up just a few times. One base separates it from a far larger clone, so it is likely a read error. The sample carries other DNA sequences with the same CDR3. V usage is TRBV11-2 and J usage is TRBJ2-2; possible D gene TRBD1, 6 bases. CDR3 length equals 15 residues. Germline loops: CDR1 SGHAT, CDR2 FQNNGV. CDR3 DNA: TGCGCCAGCAGCTTATTGACAGGGAACACCGGGGAGCTGTTTTTT. This sequence encodes CASSLLTGNTGELFF.

The J gene is TRBJ1-3, the V gene TRBV5-4; D is undetermined. Germline V gives CDR1 SGHNT, CDR2 YYREEE (reference sequence). The V and J ends lost 4 bases and 0 bases respectively, with 11 bases between them. The CDR3 length is 15 residues. The CDR3 here is CASSVDVSSGNTIYF. CDR3 DNA sequence: TGTGCCAGCAGCGTGGACGTAAGCTCTGGAAACACCATATATTTT. Using reference TRBV5-4 and TRBJ1-3 for the parts outside the CDR3, the full variable domain is ETGVTQSPTHLIKTRGQQVTLRCSSQSGHNTVSWYQQALGQGPQFIFQYYREEENGRGNFPPRFSGLQFPNYSSELNVNALELDDSALYLCASSVDVSSGNTIYFGEGSWLTVV.

The chain employs TRBV4-1 and TRBJ2-5; 8 bases map to TRBD2. CDR3 length: 15 amino acids. The ends lost 1 base at V and 4 bases at J; junction bases unmatched: 5. Germline values: CDR1 MGHRA, CDR2 YSYEKL. As DNA, the CDR3 is TGCGCCAGCAGCCAAGGGAGCGGGAGCCGAGAGACCCAGTACTTC. Encoded protein: CASSQGSGSRETQYF.